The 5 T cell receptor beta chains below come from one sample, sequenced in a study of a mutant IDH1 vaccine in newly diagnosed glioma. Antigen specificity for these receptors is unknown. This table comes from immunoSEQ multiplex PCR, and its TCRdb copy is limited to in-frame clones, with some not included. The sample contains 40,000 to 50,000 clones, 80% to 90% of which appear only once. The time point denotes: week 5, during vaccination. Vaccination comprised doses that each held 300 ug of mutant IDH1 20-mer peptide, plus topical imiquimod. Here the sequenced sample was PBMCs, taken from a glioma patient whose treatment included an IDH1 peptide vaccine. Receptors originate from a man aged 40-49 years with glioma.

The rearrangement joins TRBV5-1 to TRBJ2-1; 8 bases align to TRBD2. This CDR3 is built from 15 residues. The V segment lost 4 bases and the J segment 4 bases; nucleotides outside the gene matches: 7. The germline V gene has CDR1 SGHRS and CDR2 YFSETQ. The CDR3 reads CASSTIGTRYNEQFF. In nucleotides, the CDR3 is TGCGCCAGCAGCACCATCGGGACTAGGTACAATGAGCAGTTCTTC.

CDR3 region: CASSFKQGALGTDTQYF. The DNA for the CDR3 is TGTGCCAGCAGCTTCAAACAGGGGGCTTTAGGCACAGATACGCAGTATTTT. J is TRBJ2-3 and V is TRBV5-4; 9 positions agree with TRBD1. The CDR3 sequence is 17 residues long. Germline values: CDR1 SGHNT, CDR2 YYREEE (reference sequence). The J segment lost 1 base and the V segment lost 2 bases, leaving 8 bases of the junction unmatched. The whole variable domain, filled in from reference TRBV5-4 and TRBJ2-3, reads ETGVTQSPTHLIKTRGQQVTLRCSSQSGHNTVSWYQQALGQGPQFIFQYYREEENGRGNFPPRFSGLQFPNYSSELNVNALELDDSALYLCASSFKQGALGTDTQYFGPGTRLTVL.

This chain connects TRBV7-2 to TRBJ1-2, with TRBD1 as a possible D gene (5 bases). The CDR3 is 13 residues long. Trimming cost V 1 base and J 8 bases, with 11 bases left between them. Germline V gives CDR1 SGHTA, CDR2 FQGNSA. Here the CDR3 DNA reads TGTGCCAGCAGCTTAGTAAGGCAGGGCGGCTACACCTTC. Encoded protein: CASSLVRQGGYTF.

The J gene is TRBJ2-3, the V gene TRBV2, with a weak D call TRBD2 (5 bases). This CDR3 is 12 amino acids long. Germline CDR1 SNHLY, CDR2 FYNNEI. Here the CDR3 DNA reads TGTGCGGGAGCGCGACTCCCCGATACGCAGTATTTT. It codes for CAGARLPDTQYF.

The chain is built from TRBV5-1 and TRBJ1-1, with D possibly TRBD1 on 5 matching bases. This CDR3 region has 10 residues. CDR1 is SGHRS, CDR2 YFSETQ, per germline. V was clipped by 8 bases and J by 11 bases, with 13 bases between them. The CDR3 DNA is TGCGCCAGGAAAAGGGGCGCGGCTTTCTTT. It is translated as CARKRGAAFF.